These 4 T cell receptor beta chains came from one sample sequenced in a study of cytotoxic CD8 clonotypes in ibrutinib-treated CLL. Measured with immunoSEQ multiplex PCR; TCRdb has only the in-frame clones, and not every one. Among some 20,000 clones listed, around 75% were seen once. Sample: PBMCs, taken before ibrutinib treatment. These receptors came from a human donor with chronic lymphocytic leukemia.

As DNA, the CDR3 is TGCGCCAGCGGATACAATTTAGGGGGCTACAATGAAGCTTTCTTT. Protein: CASGYNLGGYNEAFF. This chain links TRBV4-3 with TRBJ1-1; 7 nucleotides align to TRBD1. The CDR3 consists of 15 residues. V lost 8 bases, J lost 7 bases, and 16 bases stayed unmatched. Germline V gives CDR1 LGHNA, CDR2 YSLEER.

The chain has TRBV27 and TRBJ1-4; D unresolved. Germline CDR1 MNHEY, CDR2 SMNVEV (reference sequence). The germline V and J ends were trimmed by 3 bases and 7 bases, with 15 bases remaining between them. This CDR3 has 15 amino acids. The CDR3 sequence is CASSFMGLGSEKLFF. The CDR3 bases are TGTGCCAGCAGTTTTATGGGGTTAGGTAGTGAAAAACTGTTTTTT.

Here the CDR3 reads CASRHRQTNTEAFF. The CDR3 nucleotides are TGTGCCAGCAGACACAGACAGACTAACACTGAAGCTTTCTTT. V and J are TRBV7-9 and TRBJ1-1; weak D call: TRBD1 (5 bases). The V gene's germline CDR1 is SEHNR and CDR2 FQNEAQ (reference sequence). The CDR3 has 14 amino acids. V lost 6 bases to trimming and J lost 2 bases, with 13 bases between them. Complete variable domain (other parts from reference TRBV7-9 and TRBJ1-1): DTGVSQNPRHKITKRGQNVTFRCDPISEHNRLYWYRQTLGQGPEFLTYFQNEAQLEKSRLLSDRFSAERPKGSFSTLEIQRTEQGDSAMYLCASRHRQTNTEAFFGQGTRLTVV.

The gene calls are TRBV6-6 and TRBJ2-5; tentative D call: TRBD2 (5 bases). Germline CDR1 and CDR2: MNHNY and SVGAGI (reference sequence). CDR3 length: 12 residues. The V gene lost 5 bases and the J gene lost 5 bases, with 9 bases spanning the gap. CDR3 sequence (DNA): TGTGCCAGCAGTCTTAGCGAGGAGACCCAGTACTTC. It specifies CASSLSEETQYF.